These T cell receptor beta chains were read from a single sample in a study of blood T cell repertoires in COVID-19. This table comes from immunoSEQ multiplex PCR, and its TCRdb copy is limited to in-frame clones, with some not included. Of about 140,000 clones in the sample, around 90% were seen once. The specimen was peripheral blood. The receptors stem from a woman aged 60-75 years with acute or convalescent COVID-19. Each CDR3 is given with its conserved first and last residue. A D gene is named only where the DNA matches it firmly. Size is stated for part of the rows, as once, few or many counts, or as a class when the clone is expanded.

j_gene,d_gene,v_gene,abundance,CDR3nt,CDR3aa
TRBJ1-5,-,TRBV20-1,-,TGCAGTGCTAGTGGGGGCCTGGAGAGCAATCAGCCCCAGCATTTT,CSASGGLESNQPQHF
TRBJ1-2,TRBD1,TRBV28,-,TGTGCCAGCAGTTTCGGACAGGCGGGGGGCTATGGCTACACCTTC,CASSFGQAGGYGYTF
TRBJ2-1,TRBD1,TRBV7-8,once,TGTGCCAGCAGCTTCACTCCGGACAGGGCCCACAATGAGCAGTTCTTC,CASSFTPDRAHNEQFF
TRBJ2-7,TRBD1,TRBV19,-,TGTGCCAGTAGCCGGGACAGGGAGTACGAGCAGTACTTC,CASSRDREYEQYF
TRBJ2-7,TRBD2,TRBV4-1,-,TGCGCCAGCAGCTATGGCGCGGGGGGGTCCTACGAGCAGTACTTC,CASSYGAGGSYEQYF
TRBJ1-6,-,TRBV27,-,TGTGCCAGCAGTTTAACCCTGACAGCCGTCAATTCACCCCTCCACTTT,CASSLTLTAVNSPLHF
TRBJ1-6,TRBD1,TRBV5-5,-,TGTGCCAGCAGCACGGGACAGGGTGTTCGGAGCTCCTATAATTCACCCCTCCACTTT,CASSTGQGVRSSYNSPLHF
TRBJ1-2,TRBD1,TRBV2,-,TGTGCCAGCAGTGAGGGGACAGGGTACTATGGCTACACCTTC,CASSEGTGYYGYTF
TRBJ2-5,-,TRBV11-2,-,TGTGCCAGCAGTCCCACCCGCGGGCCGGAGACCCAGTACTTC,CASSPTRGPETQYF
TRBJ1-4,TRBD1,TRBV6-5,-,TGTGCCAGCAGCCCGACCGGGACAGGGGGCGAAAAACTGTTTTTT,CASSPTGTGGEKLFF
TRBJ2-1,-,TRBV3-1/TRBV3-2,-,TGTGCCAGCAGCCGAAATCTTATTCCGGACTTTTACAATGAGCAGTTCTTC,CASSRNLIPDFYNEQFF
TRBJ2-2,TRBD2,TRBV6-1,-,TGTGCCAGCAGTGCAACCCAACTAGCGGGGGCGAACACCGGGGAGCTGTTTTTT,CASSATQLAGANTGELFF
TRBJ2-2,-,TRBV14,-,TGTGCCAGCAGCAGTTGGGGCGGCCGGATAGACTCCGGGGAGCTGTTTTTT,CASSSWGGRIDSGELFF
TRBJ1-5,-,TRBV27,once,TGTGCCAGCAGTTTTAGTAGATCCGATCCCCAGCATTTT,CASSFSRSDPQHF
TRBJ1-1,TRBD1,TRBV6-5,-,TGTGCCAGCAGTTTTGGACAGGGGTTAAGTGAAGCTTTCTTT,CASSFGQGLSEAFF
TRBJ1-2,TRBD1,TRBV4-1,-,TGCGCCAGCAGCCAAGCGACAGGGGGCGATGGCTACACCTTC,CASSQATGGDGYTF
TRBJ1-1,-,TRBV12-3/TRBV12-4,few,TGTGCCAGCAGTTTGGGACAGAACACTGAAGCTTTCTTT,CASSLGQNTEAFF
TRBJ1-2,-,TRBV19,-,TGTGCCAGTAGCCTAATTACTGGGGGCGGGTATGGCTACACCTTC,CASSLITGGGYGYTF
TRBJ1-5,TRBD1,TRBV2,-,TGTGCCAGCAGTGAAGGGACAGGGGCAAGAGGGCAGCCCCAGCATTTT,CASSEGTGARGQPQHF
TRBJ1-1,-,TRBV2,-,TGTGCCAGCAGCGAGGGCCCTTTATCGAACACTGAAGCTTTCTTT,CASSEGPLSNTEAFF
TRBJ1-2,TRBD1,TRBV7-9,-,TGTGCCAGCAGCGGAGCCGGGACAGGGTACTATGGCTACACCTTC,CASSGAGTGYYGYTF
TRBJ2-3,TRBD2,TRBV5-1,-,TGCGCCAGCAGCCCGAGCGGGGGGGCCGTTCGAGATACGCAGTATTTT,CASSPSGGAVRDTQYF
TRBJ1-2,TRBD1,TRBV5-1,-,TGCGCCAGCAGCCTGGGACAGGGACCTGGATTCTATGGCTACACCTTC,CASSLGQGPGFYGYTF
TRBJ1-4,TRBD1,TRBV28,-,TGTGCCAGCAGCCTAGGGGGCAGAGAAAAACTGTTTTTT,CASSLGGREKLFF
TRBJ1-2,-,TRBV28,-,TGTGCCAGCAGTCCACCGGCAGGGTCTTATGGCTACACCTTC,CASSPPAGSYGYTF
TRBJ1-3,-,TRBV11-2,-,TGTGCCAGCAGGCATACAGGGACTGGAAACACCATATATTTT,CASRHTGTGNTIYF
TRBJ1-2,-,TRBV6-5,once,TGTGCCAGCAGTTACTCGAGCAGTCCTAGGGGCTACACCTTC,CASSYSSSPRGYTF
TRBJ1-6,-,TRBV9,-,TGTGCCAGTCAGGCCCCAGATAATTCACCCCTCCACTTT,CASQAPDNSPLHF
TRBJ2-7,TRBD1,TRBV6-5,-,TGTGCCAGCAGTTCCCCGGACAGGGCTGACGAGCAGTACTTC,CASSSPDRADEQYF
TRBJ2-6,-,TRBV6-6,-,TGTGCCAGCAGTTACGGAGCGTCTGGGGCCAACGTCCTGACTTTC,CASSYGASGANVLTF
TRBJ1-6,-,TRBV4-3,-,TGCGCCAGCAGCCAAGTGATAGGGGTTCCTAATTCACCCCTCCACTTT,CASSQVIGVPNSPLHF
TRBJ2-2,-,TRBV19,-,TGTGCCAGTAGTATTACGAACACCGGGGAGCTGTTTTTT,CASSITNTGELFF
TRBJ1-6,TRBD1,TRBV5-4,-,TGTGCCAGCAGCTTAATGGACAGGGAGGACCTCCACTTT,CASSLMDREDLHF
TRBJ2-1,TRBD1,TRBV7-3,-,TGTGCCAGCAGCTTGACAGGGCCGGGGTCAGAGCAGTTCTTC,CASSLTGPGSEQFF
TRBJ1-1,-,TRBV3-1/TRBV3-2,-,TGTGCCAGCAGCCCGGGATCGCAGGAGAACACTGAAGCTTTCTTT,CASSPGSQENTEAFF
TRBJ2-7,-,TRBV6-5,-,TGTGCCAGCAGGGGAGGGGACACGGGCGGGTACGAGCAGTACTTC,CASRGGDTGGYEQYF
TRBJ2-3,TRBD1,TRBV7-9,-,TGTGCCAGCAGCCGGACAGGTTGGGCAGATACGCAGTATTTT,CASSRTGWADTQYF
TRBJ1-4,-,TRBV5-6,-,TGTGCCAGCAGCTTGGAGGGGGTTAATGAAAAACTGTTTTTT,CASSLEGVNEKLFF
TRBJ2-6,-,TRBV7-9,-,TGTGCCAGCAGCCATCCCGGTGGAGCCGGGGCCAACGTCCTGACTTTC,CASSHPGGAGANVLTF
TRBJ2-1,TRBD2,TRBV5-1,-,TGCGCCAGCCTGCCACTAGCGGGGGTCGACAATGAGCAGTTCTTC,CASLPLAGVDNEQFF
TRBJ1-4,TRBD1,TRBV6-5,-,TGTGCCAGCAGTTACTCCGGGACAGATAATGAAAAACTGTTTTTT,CASSYSGTDNEKLFF
TRBJ1-1,TRBD1,TRBV6-1,-,TGTGCCAGCAGTGAGAGACAGGGGAACACTGAAGCTTTCTTT,CASSERQGNTEAFF
TRBJ2-2,-,TRBV6-2/TRBV6-3,-,TGTGCCAGCAGTTACCCGTTCCGCAATTCGGGGTATTGGTTCGCCGGGGAGCTGTTTTTT,CASSYPFRNSGYWFAGELFF